What follows are 29 T cell receptor beta chains derived from one specimen sequenced in a study of chemoradiotherapy in HPV16-positive cancers. Using immunoSEQ multiplex PCR, the repertoire was profiled, and TCRdb retains in-frame clones only, with some absent. The sample holds tens of thousands of clones; around 94% are singletons and the top ten take approximately 23%. The sequencing used blood, collected from a patient who underwent chemoradiotherapy. The receptors come from a human donor with HPV-associated anogenital cancer.

This clone came up once. The chain links TRBV29-1 to TRBJ2-2; D is possibly TRBD1 (6 bases). The germline V gene encodes CDR1 SQVTM and CDR2 ANQGSEA. This CDR3 has 14 amino acids. The germline V and J ends were trimmed by 2 bases and 6 bases, with 13 bases remaining between them. The CDR3, as DNA: TGCAGCGTTGAACGGGACACCGTCTCCGGGGAGCTGTTTTTT. Residues: CSVERDTVSGELFF.

The chain couples TRBV19 to TRBJ1-1; 11 positions match TRBD1. This CDR3 is 13 amino acids long. J was trimmed by 12 bases and V by 5 bases; bases with no gene match: 8. Germline V gene data show CDR1 as LNHDA and CDR2 as SQIVND (reference sequence). The CDR3 spells CASSVGQGVVSFF. The CDR3 DNA reads as TGTGCCAGTAGTGTGGGACAGGGGGTTGTGTCTTTCTTT.

This sequence joins TRBV18 and TRBJ2-3; 7 bases agree with TRBD1. Per the germline V gene, CDR1 is KGHSH and CDR2 is LQKENI. The CDR3 length is 15 residues. J gave up 4 bases and V 3 bases, and 7 bases lay outside the gene matches. CDR3 in DNA: TGTGCCAGCTCACCCCCGAGACAGGGATCAGATACGCAGTATTTT. Its protein is CASSPPRQGSDTQYF. Filled out from reference TRBV18 and TRBJ2-3, the complete variable domain reads NAGVMQNPRHLVRRRGQEARLRCSPMKGHSHVYWYRQLPEEGLKFMVYLQKENIIDESGMPKERFSAEFPKEGPSILRIQQVVRGDSAAYFCASSPPRQGSDTQYFGPGTRLTVL.

V gene TRBV2 combines with J gene TRBJ2-7, with D perhaps matching TRBD1 or TRBD2 (7 bases each). Trimming removed 3 bases at V and 7 bases at J, with 19 bases between. This CDR3 has 15 residues. The germline V gene encodes CDR1 SNHLY and CDR2 FYNNEI. Written as DNA, the CDR3 is TGTGCCAGCAGTGACCCGACAGGGAGCGGGAAGGAGCAGTACTTC. Its translation: CASSDPTGSGKEQYF.

This clone was seen a handful of times. This chain links TRBV20-1 with TRBJ2-7, with D hard to call. This CDR3 is 11 amino acids long. CDR1 and CDR2 (germline): DFQATT, SNEGSKA (reference sequence). Deletions cut 1 base from V and 3 bases from J, with 4 bases between. The CDR3 nucleotides are TGCAGTGCTAGAGGCAACTACGAGCAGTACTTC. As protein: CSARGNYEQYF.

This chain's CDR3 is CASSQPWEGENGYTF. DNA for the CDR3: TGCGCCAGCAGCCAACCCTGGGAAGGGGAAAATGGCTACACCTTC. The J gene is TRBJ1-2, the V gene TRBV4-1, with D tentatively TRBD1 (5 bases). The CDR3 loop spans 15 amino acids. Germline V CDR1 and CDR2: MGHRA, YSYEKL. V lost 2 bases and J 6 bases, leaving 16 bases between the germline ends.

The gene calls are TRBV27 and TRBJ2-7; maybe TRBD1 (6 bases). Per the germline V gene, CDR1 is MNHEY and CDR2 is SMNVEV (reference sequence). The ends were cut back, 5 bases at V and 3 bases at J, with 14 bases in the middle. The CDR3 length is 14 residues. In DNA form, the CDR3 reads TGTGCCAGCAGTAACAGGGCGTGGAACTACGAGCAGTACTTC. Its translation: CASSNRAWNYEQYF.

V gene TRBV19 combines with J gene TRBJ1-2; D call uncertain. The V end lost 5 bases, the J end lost 0 bases, and 19 bases lay between the germline ends. The length of the CDR3 is 17 residues. Looked up from germline, CDR1 is LNHDA and CDR2 is SQIVND (reference sequence). The CDR3 reads CASSSFGQVGANYGYTF. The DNA for the CDR3 is TGTGCCAGTAGTTCCTTCGGCCAAGTCGGTGCTAACTATGGCTACACCTTC.

This chain connects TRBV27 to TRBJ2-3, with a possible D match to TRBD2 (6 bases). This CDR3 comprises 12 residues. Trimming took 5 bases from V and 11 from J, leaving 14 bases between them. Germline lookup yields CDR1 MNHEY and CDR2 SMNVEV (reference sequence). The CDR3 loop is CASSTLVGGQYF. The DNA of the CDR3 is TGTGCCAGCAGTACGTTGGTGGGGGGGCAGTATTTT.

In nucleotides, the CDR3 is TGTGCCAGCAGCACCTCTAGCGGGGGGAGGGAGACCCAGTACTTC. This gives the protein CASSTSSGGRETQYF. V and J are TRBV7-2 and TRBJ2-5; 11 bases map to TRBD2. This CDR3 region has 15 residues. Germline V gene data show CDR1 as SGHTA and CDR2 as FQGNSA. J gave up 5 bases and V 5 bases, and 7 bases lay outside the gene matches. Drawing the rest from reference TRBV7-2 and TRBJ2-5, the complete variable domain is GAGVSQSPSNKVTEKGKDVELRCDPISGHTALYWYRQSLGQGLEFLIYFQGNSAPDKSGLPSDRFSAERTGGSVSTLTIQRTQQEDSAVYLCASSTSSGGRETQYFGPGTRLLVL.

The rearrangement uses TRBV25-1 and TRBJ2-3; no reliable D call. V gave up 6 bases and J gave up 1 base, with 11 bases separating them. This CDR3 region has 14 residues. Germline CDR1 and CDR2: MGHDK and SYGVNS. The CDR3 sequence is CASSQTTGTDTQYF. In DNA, the CDR3 is TGTGCCAGCAGCCAGACGACGGGCACAGATACGCAGTATTTT.

The genes are TRBV7-9 and TRBJ2-3, with a tentative D call TRBD2 (5 bases). The germline V and J ends were trimmed by 5 bases and 7 bases, with 16 bases remaining between them. This CDR3 has 14 amino acids. Per the germline V gene, CDR1 is SEHNR and CDR2 is FQNEAQ (reference sequence). The CDR3 region has the DNA TGTGCCAGCAGCGGGCTAGCTACCCTATATACGCAGTATTTT. This codes for CASSGLATLYTQYF.

V usage is TRBV5-4 and J usage is TRBJ2-3; 9 nucleotides agree with TRBD2. The CDR3 extends over 17 amino acids. J was trimmed by 1 base and V by 0 bases; bases with no gene match: 6. In germline, CDR1 is SGHNT, CDR2 YYREEE (reference sequence). Here the CDR3 DNA reads TGTGCCAGCAGCTTGGTAGTAGCGGGGGCCCGCACAGATACGCAGTATTTT. Amino acid sequence: CASSLVVAGARTDTQYF.

The chain employs TRBV7-2 and TRBJ2-7; 11 nucleotides match TRBD1. Germline V gene sequence: CDR1 SGHTA, CDR2 FQGNSA. V shed 5 bases, J shed 9 bases, and the junction held 12 bases outside the gene matches. The CDR3 totals 15 residues. The DNA of the CDR3 is TGTGCCAGCAGCCAATTCGGGACAGGGGGTATCGGGCAGTACTTC. Translated, it gives CASSQFGTGGIGQYF. Using reference TRBV7-2 and TRBJ2-7 for the parts outside the CDR3, the full variable domain is GAGVSQSPSNKVTEKGKDVELRCDPISGHTALYWYRQSLGQGLEFLIYFQGNSAPDKSGLPSDRFSAERTGGSVSTLTIQRTQQEDSAVYLCASSQFGTGGIGQYFGPGTRLTVT.

The chain recombines TRBV6-5 with TRBJ1-1; 9 positions match TRBD1. Germline CDR1 reads MNHEY; CDR2 reads SVGAGI. The CDR3 totals 15 residues. Trimming cost V 2 bases and J 0 bases; bases outside gene matches: 1. The CDR3 DNA follows: TGTGCCAGCAGTTACGGGACAGGGATGAACACTGAAGCTTTCTTT. This encodes CASSYGTGMNTEAFF.

This sequence joins TRBV29-1 and TRBJ1-1, with D perhaps matching TRBD1 (6 bases). The V gene lost 3 bases and the J gene lost 0 bases, with 11 bases spanning the gap. The germline gives CDR1 SQVTM, CDR2 ANQGSEA. CDR3 length: 14 residues. The CDR3 loop reads CSVDATGMNTEAFF. In nucleotides, the CDR3 is TGCAGCGTTGACGCGACAGGCATGAACACTGAAGCTTTCTTT.

The chain has TRBV2 and TRBJ2-1; D gene uncertain. Germline values: CDR1 SNHLY, CDR2 FYNNEI. The CDR3 contains 13 residues. The V end lost 6 bases, the J end lost 6 bases, and 12 bases lay between the germline ends. The CDR3 region has the DNA TGTGCCAGCAGACCAGACGGAACCAATGAGCAGTTCTTC. Encoded protein: CASRPDGTNEQFF.

This chain links TRBV19 with TRBJ2-7, with a possible D match to TRBD1 (6 bases). The V end was cut by 10 bases, the J end by 6 bases, with 16 bases between. The length of the CDR3 is 12 residues. Germline values: CDR1 LNHDA, CDR2 SQIVND (reference sequence). CDR3: CATSAGVSEQYF. The CDR3 DNA reads as TGTGCCACCTCGGCAGGGGTAAGCGAGCAGTACTTC. The variable domain in full, completed from reference TRBV19 and TRBJ2-7, reads DGGITQSPKYLFRKEGQNVTLSCEQNLNHDAMYWYRQDPGQGLRLIYYSQIVNDFQKGDIAEGYSVSREKKESFPLTVTSAQKNPTAFYLCATSAGVSEQYFGPGTRLTVT.

The V and J genes are TRBV29-1 and TRBJ1-2, with TRBD1 identical over 7 bases. Germline V CDR1 and CDR2: SQVTM, ANQGSEA. This CDR3 is 13 amino acids long. V dropped 5 bases and J dropped 3; count of bases not matched to a gene: 6. CDR3 sequence: CSVSTGMDYGYTF. DNA for the CDR3: TGCAGCGTTTCGACAGGGATGGACTATGGCTACACCTTC.

The rearrangement links TRBV19 to TRBJ2-1; 7 nucleotides line up with TRBD2. CDR3 length: 15 amino acids. After removal of 5 bases from V and 6 bases from J, the junction contained 10 bases not matched to a gene. The V gene's germline CDR1 is LNHDA and CDR2 SQIVND (reference sequence). CDR3 residues: CASSEAGDPGNEQFF. The CDR3 DNA reads TGTGCCAGTAGTGAGGCGGGGGATCCGGGCAATGAGCAGTTCTTC.

The chain uses TRBV13 and TRBJ2-7, with D maybe TRBD1 (5 bases). The V gene's germline CDR1 is PRHDT and CDR2 FYEKMQ (reference sequence). The CDR3 is 15 amino acids. The ends were cut back, 0 bases at V and 6 bases at J, with 15 bases in the middle. The CDR3 bases are TGTGCCAGCAGCTTAGGCCTAGGGGCGGTCTCCGAGCAGTACTTC. The encoded protein is CASSLGLGAVSEQYF.

This chain joins TRBV18 and TRBJ2-2; D tentatively reads TRBD1 or TRBD2 (5 bases each). This CDR3 region has 16 residues. Germline assignment: CDR1 KGHSH and CDR2 LQKENI. V lost 2 bases and J 1 base, leaving 11 bases between the germline ends. This CDR3 reads CASSPSPGLNTGELFF. The CDR3 DNA sequence: TGTGCCAGCTCACCATCCCCGGGGCTGAACACCGGGGAGCTGTTTTTT. Filled out from reference TRBV18 and TRBJ2-2, the complete variable domain reads NAGVMQNPRHLVRRRGQEARLRCSPMKGHSHVYWYRQLPEEGLKFMVYLQKENIIDESGMPKERFSAEFPKEGPSILRIQQVVRGDSAAYFCASSPSPGLNTGELFFGEGSRLTVL.

The genes are TRBV28 and TRBJ1-1; tentatively, D is TRBD1 (5 bases). The CDR3 is 16 residues long. V lost 6 bases and J lost 4, with 21 bases in between. Germline CDR1 MDHEN, CDR2 SYDVKM. Here the CDR3 reads CASSYSGTVGSTEAFF. CDR3 sequence (DNA): TGTGCCAGCAGCTACTCCGGGACGGTAGGGTCCACTGAAGCTTTCTTT.

The chain carries TRBV7-9 and TRBJ1-6; unclear D gene. This CDR3 contains 14 residues. Trimming pared 1 base from V and 6 bases from J, leaving 7 bases between. Germline V CDR1 and CDR2: SEHNR, FQNEAQ (reference sequence). CDR3 loop: CASSLGKSNSPLHF. CDR3 nucleotide sequence: TGTGCCAGCAGCTTAGGAAAAAGTAATTCACCCCTCCACTTT.

This chain joins TRBV20-1 and TRBJ2-7, with a tentative D call TRBD1 (6 bases). Trimming shortened V by 5 bases and J by 6 bases, and 11 bases separated the two germline ends. The germline V gene encodes CDR1 DFQATT and CDR2 SNEGSKA (reference sequence). The CDR3 is 11 residues long. The CDR3 DNA follows: TGCAGTGCTCCACAGGGTGGCGAGCAGTACTTC. Translated, it gives CSAPQGGEQYF.

This clone was seen only once. The chain employs TRBV4-2 and TRBJ2-7; D call uncertain. This CDR3 contains 13 residues. The germline V and J ends were trimmed by 4 bases and 0 bases, with 7 bases remaining between them. Germline V gene lookup returns CDR1 LGHNA and CDR2 YNFKEQ. The CDR3, as DNA: TGTGCCAGCAGCCCTTACGACTCCTACGAGCAGTACTTC. Amino acids: CASSPYDSYEQYF.

In its sample, this clone was seen a few times. The chain uses TRBV5-6 and TRBJ1-5; D is ambiguous. Germline V gene data show CDR1 as SGHDT and CDR2 as YYEEEE. Trimming shortened V by 4 bases and J by 0 bases, and 11 bases separated the two germline ends. This CDR3 spans 15 amino acids. The CDR3 loop reads CASSRRSYSNQPQHF. The CDR3, as DNA: TGTGCCAGCAGCCGACGGAGCTATAGCAATCAGCCCCAGCATTTT.

The J gene is TRBJ2-3, the V gene TRBV6-1; possible D gene TRBD2, 6 bases. V was clipped by 2 bases and J by 2 bases, with 8 bases between them. CDR1 is MNHNS and CDR2 is SASEGT in the germline V gene. The CDR3 has 14 amino acids. CDR3 amino acids: CASSERGNTDTQYF. CDR3 in DNA: TGTGCCAGCAGTGAACGGGGGAACACAGATACGCAGTATTTT.

V usage is TRBV9 and J usage is TRBJ2-4; TRBD2 matches at 8 bases. V lost 0 bases to trimming and J lost 5 bases; unmatched junction nucleotides: 7. The V gene's germline CDR1 is SGDLS and CDR2 YYNGEE. CDR3 length equals 16 residues. The CDR3 region is CASSVGGAGEENIQYF. The CDR3 region has the DNA TGTGCCAGCAGCGTAGGAGGAGCGGGGGAGGAAAACATTCAGTACTTC.